The entry below gives a single T cell receptor (beta chain) sequence along with its context. The antigen is not known. At the Johns Hopkins FTIC core, DNA taken from cultured CD4+ T cells was sequenced by way of the Oncomine TCR Beta short-read assay. From cultured CD4+ T cells, genomic DNA was extracted. TCRdb called the PCR reads again in MiXCR, with one record for every CDR3 protein. The sample yields just under 20,000 distinct CDR3 sequences, approximately 42% seen once. Treatment in this sample: roughly ten-day PBMC culture with coronavirus spike peptide pools or control peptides (ViraFEST assay). Cultures used under 2.5 million PBMCs per well, 9 to 10 IU/ml IL-2 and about 10 ug/ml peptides. This sample stems from a study of vaccination and CD4 T cells after COVID-19. Study-level information: The cells were exposed to overlapping spike peptides originating from SARS-CoV-2, HCoV-NL63, HCoV-OC43 and HCoV-229E for stimulation. Findings of the study overall: The great majority, 304 of 307 vaccine-specific clones, proved spike mono-reactive in convalescent patients.

The germline CDR1 and CDR2 sequences are SNHLY and FYNNEI. This CDR3 region has 14 residues. V shed 6 bases, J shed 5 bases, and the junction held 6 bases outside the gene matches. Sequencing was performed on CD4+ T cells from blood, cultured in vitro, taken before SARS-CoV-2 vaccination. The rearrangement joins TRBV2 to TRBJ1-1; 10 bases align to TRBD1. The receptor was isolated from a human donor who received a COVID-19 vaccine. As DNA, the CDR3 is TGTGCCAGCAGGGGGGACAGGGGTGGAACTGAAGCTTTCTTT. Its translation is CASRGDRGGTEAFF.